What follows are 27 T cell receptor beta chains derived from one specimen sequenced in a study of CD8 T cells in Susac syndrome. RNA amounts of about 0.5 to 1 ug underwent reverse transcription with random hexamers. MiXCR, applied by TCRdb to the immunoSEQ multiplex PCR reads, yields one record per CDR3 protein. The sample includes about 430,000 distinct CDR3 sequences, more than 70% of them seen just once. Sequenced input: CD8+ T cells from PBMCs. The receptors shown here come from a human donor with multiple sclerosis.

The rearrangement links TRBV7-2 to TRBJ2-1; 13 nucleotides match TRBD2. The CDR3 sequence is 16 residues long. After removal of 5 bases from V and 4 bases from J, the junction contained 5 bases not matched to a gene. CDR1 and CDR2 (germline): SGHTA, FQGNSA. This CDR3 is CASSPGLAGPYNEQFF. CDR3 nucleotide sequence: TGTGCCAGCAGCCCGGGACTAGCGGGGCCGTACAATGAGCAGTTCTTC.

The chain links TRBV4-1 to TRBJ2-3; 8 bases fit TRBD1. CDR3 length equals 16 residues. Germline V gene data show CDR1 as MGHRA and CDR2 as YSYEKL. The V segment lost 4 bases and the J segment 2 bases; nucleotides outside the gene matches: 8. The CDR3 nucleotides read TGCGCCAGCAGCCCGTTTACAGGGGGAGTCACAGATACGCAGTATTTT. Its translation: CASSPFTGGVTDTQYF.

The CDR3 reads CASSLSGASGGLEQYF. The CDR3 DNA is TGTGCCAGCAGTTTATCCGGGGCTAGCGGGGGGCTCGAGCAGTACTTC. The chain links TRBV27 to TRBJ2-7, with 11 bases matching TRBD2. The V gene's germline CDR1 is MNHEY and CDR2 SMNVEV (reference sequence). J gave up 6 bases and V 0 bases, and 7 bases lay outside the gene matches. The CDR3 sequence is 16 residues long.

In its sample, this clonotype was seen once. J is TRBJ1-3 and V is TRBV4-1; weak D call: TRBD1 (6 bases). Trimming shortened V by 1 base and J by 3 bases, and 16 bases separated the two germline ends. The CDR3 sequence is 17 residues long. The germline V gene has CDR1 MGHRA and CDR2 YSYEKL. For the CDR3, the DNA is TGCGCCAGCAGCCAAGTGTCCGAGTGGGGGCTTGGAAACACCATATATTTT. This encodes CASSQVSEWGLGNTIYF.

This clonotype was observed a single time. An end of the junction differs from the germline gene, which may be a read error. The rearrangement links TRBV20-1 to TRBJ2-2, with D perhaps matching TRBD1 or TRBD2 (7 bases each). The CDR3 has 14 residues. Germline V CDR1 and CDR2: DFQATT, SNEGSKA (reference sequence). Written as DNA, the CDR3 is TGCAGTGCTAGTTTCCAGGGGGGGACCGGGGAGCCGTTTTTT. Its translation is CSASFQGGTGEPFF.

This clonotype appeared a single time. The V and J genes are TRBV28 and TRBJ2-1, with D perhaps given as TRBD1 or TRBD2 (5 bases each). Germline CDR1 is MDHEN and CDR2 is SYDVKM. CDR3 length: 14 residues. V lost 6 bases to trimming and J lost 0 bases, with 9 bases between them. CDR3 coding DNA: TGTGCCAGCAGGAGGGGAGACTCCTACAATGAGCAGTTCTTC. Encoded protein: CASRRGDSYNEQFF.

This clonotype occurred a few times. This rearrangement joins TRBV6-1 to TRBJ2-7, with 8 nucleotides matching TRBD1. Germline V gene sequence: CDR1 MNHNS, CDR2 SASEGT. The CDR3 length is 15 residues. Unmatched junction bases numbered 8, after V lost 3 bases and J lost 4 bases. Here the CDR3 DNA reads TGTGCCAGCAGTGACCCTTCCGGGACAGGTTACGAGCAGTACTTC. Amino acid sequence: CASSDPSGTGYEQYF.

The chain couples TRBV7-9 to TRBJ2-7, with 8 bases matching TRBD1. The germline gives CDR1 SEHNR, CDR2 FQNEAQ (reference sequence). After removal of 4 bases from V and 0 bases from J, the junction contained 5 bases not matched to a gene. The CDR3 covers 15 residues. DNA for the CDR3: TGTGCCAGCAGCTCGGACAGGGAGGTCTCCTACGAGCAGTACTTC. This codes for CASSSDREVSYEQYF.

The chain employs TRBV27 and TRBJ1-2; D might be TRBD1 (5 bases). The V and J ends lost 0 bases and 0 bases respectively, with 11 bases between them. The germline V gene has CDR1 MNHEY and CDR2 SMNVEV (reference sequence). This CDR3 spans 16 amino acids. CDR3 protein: CASSLSPAGTNYGYTF. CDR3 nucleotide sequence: TGTGCCAGCAGTTTATCGCCGGCAGGGACTAACTATGGCTACACCTTC.

CDR3 region: CSAAGAGGNSPLHF. In DNA, the CDR3 is TGCAGTGCTGCCGGGGCAGGGGGAAATTCACCCCTCCACTTT. V gene TRBV20-1 combines with J gene TRBJ1-6, with 7 bases matching TRBD1. Germline assignment: CDR1 DFQATT and CDR2 SNEGSKA (reference sequence). Trimming at V came to 5 bases and at J to 7 bases, leaving 8 bases not matched to a gene. CDR3 length equals 14 residues.

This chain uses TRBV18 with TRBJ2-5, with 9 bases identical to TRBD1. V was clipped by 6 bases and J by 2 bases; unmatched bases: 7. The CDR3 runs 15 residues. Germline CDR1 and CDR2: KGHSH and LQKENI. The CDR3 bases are TGTGCCAGCTCGCCCGGGACAGGGTGGCAAGAGACCCAGTACTTC. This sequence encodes CASSPGTGWQETQYF.

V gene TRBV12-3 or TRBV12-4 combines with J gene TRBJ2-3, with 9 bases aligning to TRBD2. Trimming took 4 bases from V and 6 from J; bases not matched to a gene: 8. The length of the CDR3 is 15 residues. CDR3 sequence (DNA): TGTGCCAGCAGTTCCGCGGGAGGGCTGGGTGATACGCAGTATTTT. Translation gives CASSSAGGLGDTQYF.

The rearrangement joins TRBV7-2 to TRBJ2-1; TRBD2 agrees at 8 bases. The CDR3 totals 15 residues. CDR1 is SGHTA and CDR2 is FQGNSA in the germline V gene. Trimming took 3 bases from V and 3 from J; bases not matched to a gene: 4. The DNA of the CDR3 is TGTGCCAGCAGCTTGGGGCGGGAGGTCTACAATGAGCAGTTCTTC. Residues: CASSLGREVYNEQFF.

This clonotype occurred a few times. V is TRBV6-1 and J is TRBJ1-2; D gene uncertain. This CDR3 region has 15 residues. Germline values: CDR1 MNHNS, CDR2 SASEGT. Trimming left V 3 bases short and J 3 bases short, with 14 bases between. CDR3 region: CASSETSFGDYGYTF. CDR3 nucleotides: TGTGCCAGCAGTGAGACCTCCTTCGGCGACTATGGCTACACCTTC.

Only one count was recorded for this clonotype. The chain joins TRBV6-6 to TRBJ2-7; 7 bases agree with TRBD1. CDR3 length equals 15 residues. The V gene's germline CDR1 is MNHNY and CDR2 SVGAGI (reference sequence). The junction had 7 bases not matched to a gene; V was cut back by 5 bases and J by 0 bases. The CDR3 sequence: CASSPKTGISYEQYF. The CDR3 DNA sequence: TGTGCCAGCAGTCCCAAGACAGGGATCTCCTACGAGCAGTACTTC.

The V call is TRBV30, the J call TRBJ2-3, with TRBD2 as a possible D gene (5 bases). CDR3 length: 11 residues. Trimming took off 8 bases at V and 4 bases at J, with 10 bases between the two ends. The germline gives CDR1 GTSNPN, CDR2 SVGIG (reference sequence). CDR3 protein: CAAWGADTQYF. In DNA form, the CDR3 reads TGTGCCGCGTGGGGAGCAGATACGCAGTATTTT.

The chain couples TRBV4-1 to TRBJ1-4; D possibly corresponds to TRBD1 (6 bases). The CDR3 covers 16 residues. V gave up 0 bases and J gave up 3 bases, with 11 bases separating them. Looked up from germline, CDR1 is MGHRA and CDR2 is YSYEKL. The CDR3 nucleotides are TGCGCCAGCAGCCAAGAAAGGGGGGGTTCTAATGAAAAACTGTTTTTT. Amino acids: CASSQERGGSNEKLFF.

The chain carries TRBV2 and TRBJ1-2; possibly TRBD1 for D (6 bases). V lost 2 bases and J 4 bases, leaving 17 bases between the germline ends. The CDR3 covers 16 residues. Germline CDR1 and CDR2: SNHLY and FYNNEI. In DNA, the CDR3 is TGTGCCAGCAGTGAATACCGCAGTGGGGGGGCCTATGGCTACACCTTC. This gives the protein CASSEYRSGGAYGYTF.

CDR3 in amino acids: CASSTRDYYNEQFF. CDR3 coding DNA: TGTGCCAGCAGTACCCGGGACTACTACAATGAGCAGTTCTTC. V and J are TRBV28 and TRBJ2-1; 7 bases match TRBD2. The germline gives CDR1 MDHEN, CDR2 SYDVKM. After removal of 5 bases from V and 3 bases from J, the junction contained 4 bases not matched to a gene. The CDR3 is made up of 14 amino acids.

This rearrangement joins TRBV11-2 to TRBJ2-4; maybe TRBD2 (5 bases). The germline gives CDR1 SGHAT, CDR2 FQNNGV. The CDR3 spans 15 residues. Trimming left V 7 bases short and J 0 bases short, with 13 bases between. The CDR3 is CASTEGTLAKNIQYF. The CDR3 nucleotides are TGTGCCAGCACCGAGGGTACGCTAGCCAAAAACATTCAGTACTTC. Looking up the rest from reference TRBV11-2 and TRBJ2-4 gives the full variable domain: EAGVAQSPRYKIIEKRQSVAFWCNPISGHATLYWYQQILGQGPKLLIQFQNNGVVDDSQLPKDRFSAERLKGVDSTLKIQPAKLEDSAVYLCASTEGTLAKNIQYFGAGTRLSVL.

The CDR3 here is CASGDSPTGELFF. The CDR3 DNA sequence: TGTGCCAGCGGTGACAGCCCGACCGGGGAGCTGTTTTTT. The chain links TRBV5-6 to TRBJ2-2; D perhaps matches TRBD1 (5 bases). Germline CDR1 reads SGHDT; CDR2 reads YYEEEE. The CDR3 length is 13 residues. The germline V and J ends were trimmed by 7 bases and 5 bases, with 12 bases remaining between them. Full variable domain (remainder filled in from reference TRBV5-6 and TRBJ2-2): DAGVTQSPTHLIKTRGQQVTLRCSPKSGHDTVSWYQQALGQGPQFIFQYYEEEERQRGNFPDRFSGHQFPNYSSELNVNALLLGDSALYLCASGDSPTGELFFGEGSRLTVL.

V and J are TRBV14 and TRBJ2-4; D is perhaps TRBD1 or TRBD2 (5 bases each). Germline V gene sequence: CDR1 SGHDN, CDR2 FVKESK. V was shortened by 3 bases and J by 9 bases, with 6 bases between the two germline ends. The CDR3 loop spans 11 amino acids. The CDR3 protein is CASSQGPIQYF. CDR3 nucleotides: TGTGCCAGCAGCCAGGGACCCATTCAGTACTTC.

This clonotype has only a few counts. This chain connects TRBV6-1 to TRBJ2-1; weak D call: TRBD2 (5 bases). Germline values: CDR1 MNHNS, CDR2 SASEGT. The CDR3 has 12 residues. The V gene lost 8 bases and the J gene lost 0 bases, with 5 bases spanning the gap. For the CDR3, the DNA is TGTGCCAGCGGGAGCTCCTACAATGAGCAGTTCTTC. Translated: CASGSSYNEQFF.

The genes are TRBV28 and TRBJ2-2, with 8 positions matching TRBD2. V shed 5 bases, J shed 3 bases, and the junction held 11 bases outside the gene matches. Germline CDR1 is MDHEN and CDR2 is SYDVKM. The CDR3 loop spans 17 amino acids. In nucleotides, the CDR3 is TGTGCCAGCAGTCGGGACTCGGCGGGGGGATACACCGGGGAGCTGTTTTTT. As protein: CASSRDSAGGYTGELFF.

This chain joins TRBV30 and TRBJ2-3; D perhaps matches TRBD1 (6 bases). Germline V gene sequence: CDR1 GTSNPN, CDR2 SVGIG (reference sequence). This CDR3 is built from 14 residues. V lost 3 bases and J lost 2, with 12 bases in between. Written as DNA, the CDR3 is TGTGCCTGGAGCAGGCAGGGGCTCACAGATACGCAGTATTTT. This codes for CAWSRQGLTDTQYF.

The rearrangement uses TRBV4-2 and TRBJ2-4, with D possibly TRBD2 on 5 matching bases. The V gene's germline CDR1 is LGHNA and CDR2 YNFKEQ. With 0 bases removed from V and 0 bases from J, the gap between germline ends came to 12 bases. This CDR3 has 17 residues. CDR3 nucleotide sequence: TGTGCCAGCAGCCAAGACGAGGGTATTCTAGCCAAAAACATTCAGTACTTC. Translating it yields CASSQDEGILAKNIQYF.

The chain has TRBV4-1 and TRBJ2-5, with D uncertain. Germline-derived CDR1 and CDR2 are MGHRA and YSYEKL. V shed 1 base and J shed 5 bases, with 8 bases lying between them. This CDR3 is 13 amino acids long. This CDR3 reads CASSQGYGETQYF. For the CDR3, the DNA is TGCGCCAGCAGCCAAGGTTATGGGGAGACCCAGTACTTC.